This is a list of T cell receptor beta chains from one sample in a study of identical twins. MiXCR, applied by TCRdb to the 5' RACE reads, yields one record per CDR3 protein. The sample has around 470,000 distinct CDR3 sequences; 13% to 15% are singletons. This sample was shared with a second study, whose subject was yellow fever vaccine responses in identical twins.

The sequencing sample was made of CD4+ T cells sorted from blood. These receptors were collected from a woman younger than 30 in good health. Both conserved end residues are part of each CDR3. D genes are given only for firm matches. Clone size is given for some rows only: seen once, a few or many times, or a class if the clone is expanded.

CASSQPGTPQVEQYF,TGTGCCAGCAGCCAACCCGGGACTCCCCAAGTCGAGCAGTACTTC,TRBV4-2,few,NA,TRBJ2-7
CASSLSPGLADEQYF,TGTGCCAGCTCACTATCGCCGGGACTAGCGGACGAGCAGTACTTC,TRBV18,NA,TRBD2,TRBJ2-7
CASSLAPGKSYEQYF,TGTGCCAGCAGCTTAGCGCCGGGTAAATCGTACGAGCAGTACTTC,TRBV7-9,few,NA,TRBJ2-7
CASSFSIAGVSGDEQFF,TGTGCCAGCAGTTTTTCTATAGCGGGAGTATCCGGGGATGAGCAGTTCTTC,TRBV6-5,NA,TRBD2,TRBJ2-1
CASSPLTGGPGGEQFF,TGTGCCAGCTCACCACTGACGGGAGGGCCTGGAGGTGAGCAGTTCTTC,TRBV18,many,TRBD2,TRBJ2-1
CTSSPNHVREPQNTGELFF,TGTACCAGCAGTCCTAACCACGTCCGGGAACCACAGAACACCGGGGAGCTGTTTTTT,TRBV12-3/TRBV12-4,NA,NA,TRBJ2-2
CASSLALYTQYF,TGTGCCAGCAGCTTAGCGCTATATACGCAGTATTTT,TRBV7-9,NA,NA,TRBJ2-3
CSASPRLAGGYEQYF,TGCAGTGCTAGCCCAAGACTAGCGGGAGGCTACGAGCAGTACTTC,TRBV20-1,NA,TRBD2,TRBJ2-7
CSSRPWGVFANTGELFF,TGCAGTTCAAGGCCCTGGGGGGTGTTCGCGAACACCGGGGAGCTGTTTTTT,TRBV20-1,NA,NA,TRBJ2-2
CSAPNPQGHGELFF,TGCAGTGCTCCCAACCCACAGGGTCACGGGGAGCTGTTTTTT,TRBV20-1,few,NA,TRBJ2-2
CACSFVGGSKPANTGELFF,TGTGCCTGCAGTTTTGTTGGGGGTAGCAAACCCGCGAACACCGGGGAGCTGTTTTTT,TRBV12-3/TRBV12-4,NA,NA,TRBJ2-2
CASSQDLTSGRAASTDTQYF,TGCGCCAGCAGCCAAGATCTAACTAGCGGGAGGGCCGCAAGCACAGATACGCAGTATTTT,TRBV4-3,many,TRBD2,TRBJ2-3
CATSDTPGDTQYF,TGTGCCACCAGTGATACTCCAGGAGATACGCAGTATTTT,TRBV24-1,NA,NA,TRBJ2-3
CASSGVGRGTSFSANVLTF,TGTGCCAGCAGTGGGGTTGGCAGGGGGACCTCCTTTAGCGCCAACGTCCTGACTTTC,TRBV2,NA,TRBD1,TRBJ2-6
CASSETPPGELFF,TGTGCCAGCAGTGAGACCCCCCCCGGGGAGCTGTTTTTT,TRBV2,few,NA,TRBJ2-2
CASSRGTLAGIKDTQYF,TGCGCCAGCAGCCGGGGGACACTAGCGGGAATCAAAGATACGCAGTATTTT,TRBV4-3,NA,TRBD2,TRBJ2-3
CASSLAPGNQPQHF,TGTGCCAGCAGTTTAGCTCCGGGGAATCAGCCCCAGCATTTT,TRBV28,many,NA,TRBJ1-5
CSAGETSGRKTASYEQYF,TGCAGTGCCGGGGAGACTAGCGGGAGAAAGACGGCGTCGTACGAGCAGTACTTC,TRBV20-1,many,TRBD2,TRBJ2-7
CSANLLAGDLQFF,TGCAGTGCGAACCTACTAGCGGGGGACCTGCAGTTCTTC,TRBV20-1,few,TRBD2,TRBJ2-1
CASSYSPGKYEQYF,TGTGCCAGCAGTTACTCGCCAGGGAAGTACGAGCAGTACTTC,TRBV6-2/TRBV6-3,few,NA,TRBJ2-7
CSASRGPPSGANVLTF,TGCAGTGCTAGTAGGGGACCTCCTTCTGGGGCCAACGTCCTGACTTTC,TRBV20-1,NA,NA,TRBJ2-6
CASSLDLTGLGTDTQYF,TGTGCCAGCTCTCTCGACTTGACGGGTTTGGGTACAGATACGCAGTATTTT,TRBV18,few,NA,TRBJ2-3
CSASGTGGPGELFF,TGCAGTGCTAGTGGGACAGGGGGACCCGGGGAGCTGTTTTTT,TRBV20-1,few,TRBD1,TRBJ2-2
CASRSGLVNEQFF,TGTGCCAGCAGATCGGGACTTGTCAATGAGCAGTTCTTC,TRBV6-1,many,NA,TRBJ2-1
CASSAPTPGLKTDTQYF,TGTGCCAGCAGCGCCCCCACCCCGGGACTCAAAACAGATACGCAGTATTTT,TRBV9,few,NA,TRBJ2-3
CSVEDRPRGGKNIQYF,TGCAGCGTTGAAGATCGGCCCAGGGGGGGCAAAAACATTCAGTACTTC,TRBV29-1,NA,NA,TRBJ2-4
CSASDSRITDTQYF,TGCAGTGCGAGTGACTCGAGGATCACAGATACGCAGTATTTT,TRBV20-1,NA,NA,TRBJ2-3
CSARDPRDANTGELFF,TGCAGTGCTAGAGATCCCCGGGACGCCAACACCGGGGAGCTGTTTTTT,TRBV20-1,NA,NA,TRBJ2-2
CASSFPSGTNREQYF,TGTGCCAGCAGCTTCCCATCCGGGACTAATCGCGAGCAGTACTTC,TRBV7-2,NA,TRBD2,TRBJ2-7
CASSLYTGPPYEQYF,TGTGCCAGCAGCTTGTACACAGGACCCCCCTACGAGCAGTACTTC,TRBV5-6,NA,NA,TRBJ2-7
CSAPTLASYNEQFF,TGCAGTGCTCCCACCCTAGCGAGCTACAATGAGCAGTTCTTC,TRBV20-1,NA,NA,TRBJ2-1
CASSKRVQMNTEAFF,TGCGCCAGCAGCAAACGGGTCCAGATGAACACTGAAGCTTTCTTT,TRBV5-1,many,NA,TRBJ1-1
CASNEAGADTQYF,TGTGCCAGCAATGAAGCGGGAGCGGATACGCAGTATTTT,TRBV6-1,NA,TRBD2,TRBJ2-3
CASSFSDGPYEQYF,TGTGCCAGCAGCTTTTCGGACGGGCCCTACGAGCAGTACTTC,TRBV7-2,few,NA,TRBJ2-7
CASSQEAGSGQPQHF,TGCGCCAGCAGCCAAGAGGCAGGGTCTGGACAGCCCCAGCATTTT,TRBV4-3,few,NA,TRBJ1-5
CSARVKGNTGELFF,TGCAGTGCTAGAGTAAAGGGAAACACCGGGGAGCTGTTTTTT,TRBV20-1,few,NA,TRBJ2-2
CASSLGAGQAVYEQYF,TGTGCCAGCAGCTTAGGCGCGGGGCAGGCCGTCTACGAGCAGTACTTC,TRBV5-5,NA,NA,TRBJ2-7
CSVEDQSTLQYF,TGCAGCGTTGAAGATCAGAGCACACTGCAGTACTTC,TRBV29-1,many,NA,TRBJ2-7
CASSWVTDTQYF,TGTGCCAGCAGCTGGGTCACAGATACGCAGTATTTT,TRBV6-1,many,NA,TRBJ2-3
CSAMAGGRETQYF,TGCAGTGCTATGGCGGGGGGACGGGAGACCCAGTACTTC,TRBV20-1,NA,TRBD2,TRBJ2-5
CASSPSGGKGGEQYF,TGTGCCAGCAGTCCCTCGGGGGGAAAAGGAGGCGAGCAGTACTTC,TRBV12-3/TRBV12-4,few,TRBD2,TRBJ2-7
CSVDTGDETQSF,TGCAGCGTTGATACGGGGGACGAGACCCAGTCCTTC,TRBV29-1,few,NA,TRBJ2-5
CASSARLEVSNEQFF,TGTGCCAGCAGTGCTCGACTAGAGGTCTCCAATGAGCAGTTCTTC,TRBV12-3/TRBV12-4,many,NA,TRBJ2-1
CASSWGAEETQYF,TGTGCCAGCAGTTGGGGGGCGGAAGAGACCCAGTACTTC,TRBV12-3/TRBV12-4,few,NA,TRBJ2-5
CASSYRDLTYEQYF,TGTGCCAGCAGTTACCGGGACTTAACCTACGAGCAGTACTTC,TRBV6-5,few,NA,TRBJ2-7
CSASRSSGYSYEQYF,TGCAGTGCTAGTCGATCTAGCGGGTACTCCTACGAGCAGTACTTC,TRBV20-1,NA,TRBD2,TRBJ2-7
CSARETKTDTQYF,TGCAGTGCTAGAGAGACCAAAACAGATACGCAGTATTTT,TRBV20-1,NA,NA,TRBJ2-3
CATREGAGNTIYF,TGTGCCACCAGGGAGGGGGCTGGAAACACCATATATTTT,TRBV15,NA,NA,TRBJ1-3
CASSSGTGGRRVLTF,TGCGCCAGCAGCTCCGGGACAGGAGGTAGGAGGGTCCTGACTTTC,TRBV5-1,many,TRBD1,TRBJ2-6
CASRRDTPYEQYF,TGTGCCAGCAGACGGGACACTCCCTACGAGCAGTACTTC,TRBV12-3/TRBV12-4,few,NA,TRBJ2-7
CASTRGTGTGNEKLFF,TGTGCCAGCACCAGAGGGACCGGGACAGGGAATGAAAAACTGTTTTTT,TRBV6-1,few,TRBD1,TRBJ1-4
CASSWGGKRSTEAFF,TGCGCCAGCAGCTGGGGTGGGAAGCGGAGCACTGAAGCTTTCTTT,TRBV5-1,NA,NA,TRBJ1-1